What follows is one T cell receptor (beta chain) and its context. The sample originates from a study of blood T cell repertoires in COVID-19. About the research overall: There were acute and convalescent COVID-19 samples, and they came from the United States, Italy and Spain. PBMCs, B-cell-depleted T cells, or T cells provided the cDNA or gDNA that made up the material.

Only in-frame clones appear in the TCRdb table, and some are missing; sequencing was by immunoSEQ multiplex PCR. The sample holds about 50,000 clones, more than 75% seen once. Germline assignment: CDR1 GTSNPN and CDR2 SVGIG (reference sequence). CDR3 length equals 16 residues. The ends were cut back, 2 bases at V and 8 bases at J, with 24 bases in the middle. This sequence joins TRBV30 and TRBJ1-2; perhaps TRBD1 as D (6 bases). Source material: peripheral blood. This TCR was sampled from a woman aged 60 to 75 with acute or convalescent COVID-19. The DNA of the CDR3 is TGTGCCTGGAGTCCCTCGCCCATCTGGACAGCTCGGGGCTACACCTTC. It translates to CAWSPSPIWTARGYTF. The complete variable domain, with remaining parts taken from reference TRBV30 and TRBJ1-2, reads SQTIHQWPATLVQPVGSPLSLECTVEGTSNPNLYWYRQAAGRGLQLLFYSVGIGQISSEVPQNLSASRPQDRQFILSSKKLLLSDSGFYLCAWSPSPIWTARGYTFGSGTRLTVV.